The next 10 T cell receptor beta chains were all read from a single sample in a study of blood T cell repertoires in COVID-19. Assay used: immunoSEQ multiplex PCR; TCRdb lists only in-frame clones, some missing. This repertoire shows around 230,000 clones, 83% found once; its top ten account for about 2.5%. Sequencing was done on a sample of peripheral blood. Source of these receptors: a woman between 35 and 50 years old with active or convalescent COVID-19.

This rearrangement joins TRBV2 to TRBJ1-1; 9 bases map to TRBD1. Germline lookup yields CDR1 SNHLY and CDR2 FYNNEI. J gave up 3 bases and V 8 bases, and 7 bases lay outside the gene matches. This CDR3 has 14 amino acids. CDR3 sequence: CASRDRVMDTEAFF. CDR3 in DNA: TGTGCCAGCCGGGACAGGGTTATGGACACTGAAGCTTTCTTT.

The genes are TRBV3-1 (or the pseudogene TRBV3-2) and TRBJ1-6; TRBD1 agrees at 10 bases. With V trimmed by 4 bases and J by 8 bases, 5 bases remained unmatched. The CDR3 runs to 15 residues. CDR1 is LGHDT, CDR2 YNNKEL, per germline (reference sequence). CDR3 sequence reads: CASSLPGQGYSPLHF. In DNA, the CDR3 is TGTGCCAGCAGCCTACCGGGACAGGGGTATTCACCCCTCCACTTT.

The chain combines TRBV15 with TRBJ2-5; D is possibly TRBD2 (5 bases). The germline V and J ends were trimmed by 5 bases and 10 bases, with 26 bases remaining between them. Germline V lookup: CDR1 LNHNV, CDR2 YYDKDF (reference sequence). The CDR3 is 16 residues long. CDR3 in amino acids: CATSRSVTHLTRSQYF. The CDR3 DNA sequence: TGTGCCACCAGCCGAAGCGTGACTCACCTTACTAGGAGCCAGTACTTC.

The CDR3 region has the DNA TGTGCCAGCAGGGCTAGCGGGGGGTACGAGCAGTACTTC. Encoded protein: CASRASGGYEQYF. The rearrangement links TRBV6-5 to TRBJ2-7; 11 bases are shared with TRBD2. CDR1 is MNHEY, CDR2 SVGAGI, per germline. The junction had 2 bases not matched to a gene; V was cut back by 6 bases and J by 4 bases. CDR3 size: 13 residues.

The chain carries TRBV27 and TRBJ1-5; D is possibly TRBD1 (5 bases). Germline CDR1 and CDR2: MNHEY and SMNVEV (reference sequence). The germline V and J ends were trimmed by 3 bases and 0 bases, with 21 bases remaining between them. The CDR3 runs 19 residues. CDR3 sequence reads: CASSLLGSVPGNSNQPQHF. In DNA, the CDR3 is TGTGCCAGCAGTTTGTTGGGTTCGGTACCAGGGAATAGCAATCAGCCCCAGCATTTT.

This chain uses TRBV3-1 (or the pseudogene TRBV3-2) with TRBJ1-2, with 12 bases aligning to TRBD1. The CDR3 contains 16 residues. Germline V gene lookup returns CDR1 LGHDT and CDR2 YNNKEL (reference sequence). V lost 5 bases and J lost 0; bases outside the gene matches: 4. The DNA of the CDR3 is TGTGCCAGCAGCGAGGGACAGGGGGCGTCTAACTATGGCTACACCTTC. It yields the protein CASSEGQGASNYGYTF.

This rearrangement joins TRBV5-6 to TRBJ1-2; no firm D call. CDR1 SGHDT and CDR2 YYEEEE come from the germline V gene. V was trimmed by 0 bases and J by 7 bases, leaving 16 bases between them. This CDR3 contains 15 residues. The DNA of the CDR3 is TGTGCCAGCAGCTTGGGGAGGGTTGGACGGCGTGGCTACACCTTC. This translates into CASSLGRVGRRGYTF.

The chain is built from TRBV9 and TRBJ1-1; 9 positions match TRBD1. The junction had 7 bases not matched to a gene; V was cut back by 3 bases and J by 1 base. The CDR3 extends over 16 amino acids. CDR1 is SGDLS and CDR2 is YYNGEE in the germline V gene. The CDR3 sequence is CASSAGTGLTNTEAFF. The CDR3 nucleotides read TGTGCCAGCAGCGCCGGGACAGGGTTGACGAACACTGAAGCTTTCTTT.

CDR3 protein: CASSSSLAGGRYEQYF. The CDR3 coding sequence is TGTGCCAGCAGCTCGTCACTAGCGGGAGGGCGGTACGAGCAGTACTTC. The chain joins TRBV7-8 to TRBJ2-7, with TRBD2 matching 13 bases. Trimming at V came to 4 bases and at J to 4 bases, leaving 7 bases not matched to a gene. This CDR3 is built from 16 residues. Germline CDR1 is SGHVS and CDR2 is FQNEAQ.

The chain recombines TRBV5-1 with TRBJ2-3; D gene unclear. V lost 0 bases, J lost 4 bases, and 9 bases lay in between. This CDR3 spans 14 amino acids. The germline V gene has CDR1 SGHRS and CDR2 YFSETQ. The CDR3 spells CASSLVGDADTQYF. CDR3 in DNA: TGCGCCAGCAGCTTGGTGGGCGACGCAGATACGCAGTATTTT.